A selection of T cell receptor beta chains follows, all from one sample in a study of blood T cell repertoires in COVID-19. Measured with immunoSEQ multiplex PCR; TCRdb has only the in-frame clones, and not every one. This table has about 300,000 clones, around 84% appearing once. The sample was PBMCs or T cells enriched from blood (not recorded which). Source of these receptors: a woman aged 45-65 years who had recovered from COVID-19. CDR3s include the opening cysteine and the closing phenylalanine or tryptophan.

V gene	J gene	CDR3 protein
TRBV2	TRBJ2-3	CASSAWGGDADTQYF
TRBV3-1/TRBV3-2	TRBJ2-1	CASSQEPSRNEQFF
TRBV27	TRBJ2-4	CASTSGGVQYF
TRBV5-1	TRBJ2-7	CASSLAQGVSTYEQYF
TRBV10-3	TRBJ1-2	CAISEVAGRDYGYTF
TRBV7-2	TRBJ2-3	CASSFTSGLDTQYF
TRBV25-1	TRBJ2-3	CATAGQGVGDTQYF
TRBV30	TRBJ1-5	CAWSVSHFNQPQHF
TRBV4-3	TRBJ1-6	CASSQVQGRSPLHF
TRBV29-1	TRBJ2-5	CSVEDRYRPEETQYF
TRBV7-3	TRBJ2-7	CASTRTPGSEKYF
TRBV27	TRBJ1-2	CASNPKGVRGRQRQGNYGYTF
TRBV5-1	TRBJ2-5	CASSQMTEETQYF
TRBV12-3/TRBV12-4	TRBJ1-5	CASSLFGRRRHF
TRBV6-5	TRBJ2-7	CASSSGGREQYF
TRBV6-2/TRBV6-3	TRBJ1-1	CASSYVGGNTEAFF
TRBV19	TRBJ2-2	CASTFSGRVGGELFF
TRBV19	TRBJ2-3	CASSLGMRGSTDTQYF
TRBV7-9	TRBJ2-2	CASRGRAGSNTGELFF
TRBV28	TRBJ1-2	CASSPWGEGPNYGYTF
TRBV5-1	TRBJ1-6	CASSLTGTVNSPLHF
TRBV5-6	TRBJ1-1	CASSPWTGTQTEAFF
TRBV7-9	TRBJ2-7	CASSSGTSGISEQYF
TRBV27	TRBJ2-7	CASRRGTEQYF
TRBV9	TRBJ1-4	CASSLQVVDEKLFF
TRBV7-8	TRBJ1-4	CASSSTFGQSATNEKLFF
TRBV4-3	TRBJ1-1	CASSQDLGAEAFF
TRBV5-6	TRBJ2-5	CASEIWAQETQYF
TRBV5-1	TRBJ1-3	CASSPGGQISGNTIYF
TRBV24-1	TRBJ1-5	CRGGNQPQHF
TRBV15	TRBJ2-7	CATSRDPRSSYEQYF
TRBV19	TRBJ2-3	CASSITGVLTDTQYF
TRBV19	TRBJ2-2	CASRAEQGGNTGELFF
TRBV10-3	TRBJ2-7	CAISVSGTDYEQYF
TRBV3-1/TRBV3-2	TRBJ2-5	CASSQSGLQQETQYF
TRBV27	TRBJ1-1	CASTDTGGDTEAFF